A selection of T cell receptor beta chains follows, all from one sample in a study of cytomegalovirus exposure and HLA in healthy donors. Measured with immunoSEQ multiplex PCR; TCRdb has only the in-frame clones, and not every one. Of some 87,000 clones in the sample, approximately 96% are singletons; the top ten hold 1.3%. Sequenced material: PBMCs. The origin of the receptors is a woman between 18 and 29 years old in good health and CMV-seronegative. Both conserved end residues are part of each CDR3. Each record gives: V gene, clone size, D gene, J gene, CDR3 length, CDR3 protein, CDR3 DNA. D genes are given only for firm matches. Not all rows give a size; the values are once, few, many and, for expanded clones, a class.

>TRBV5-6|.|TRBD1|TRBJ1-3|18
CASSLVVQGALSGNTIYF
TGTGCCAGCAGCTTGGTGGTACAGGGGGCTCTCTCTGGAAACACCATATATTTT
>TRBV4-1|.|TRBD2|TRBJ2-5|16
CASSRTLAGEGETQYF
TGCGCCAGCAGCCGGACGCTAGCGGGAGAAGGAGAGACCCAGTACTTC
>TRBV19|.|TRBD1|TRBJ1-5|19
CASSTRQGAASRSNQPQHF
TGTGCCAGTAGTACCCGACAGGGGGCGGCCTCCCGGAGCAATCAGCCCCAGCATTTT
>TRBV19|.|TRBD1|TRBJ1-4|15
CATRRGTAANEKLFF
TGTGCCACGCGCCGAGGGACAGCGGCTAATGAAAAACTGTTTTTT
>TRBV18|.|.|TRBJ1-4|15
CASSPPSGLNEKLFF
TGTGCCAGCTCACCACCGTCAGGTCTTAATGAAAAACTGTTTTTT
>TRBV30|.|.|TRBJ2-2|11
CAWSLNGELFF
TGTGCCTGGAGTTTAAACGGGGAGCTGTTTTTT
>TRBV10-1|.|TRBD2|TRBJ2-1|15
CASSESGLAGVEQFF
TGCGCCAGCAGTGAGTCGGGACTAGCGGGAGTTGAGCAGTTCTTC
>TRBV2|.|.|TRBJ2-7|13
CASQDSPPWEQYF
TGTGCCAGCCAAGACAGTCCTCCTTGGGAGCAGTACTTC
>TRBV5-1|.|.|TRBJ1-1|13
CASSLESRNEAFF
TGCGCCAGCAGCTTGGAATCGAGGAACGAAGCTTTCTTT
>TRBV28|.|.|TRBJ1-2|13
CASSSSILHGYTF
TGTGCCAGCAGTTCCAGTATCTTGCATGGCTACACCTTC
>TRBV5-1|.|.|TRBJ2-1|14
CASSLGQTYNEQFF
TGCGCCAGCAGCTTGGGACAGACTTACAATGAGCAGTTCTTC
>TRBV2|.|TRBD2|TRBJ2-1|14
CASSDRREGHEQFF
TGTGCCAGCAGTGATCGGCGGGAGGGGCATGAGCAGTTCTTC
>TRBV15|.|.|TRBJ2-7|14
CATSDRDSAREQYF
TGTGCCACCAGCGACCGGGACTCGGCTCGGGAGCAGTACTTC
>TRBV19|.|.|TRBJ2-1|16
CASSATGGGSYNEQFF
TGTGCCAGTAGTGCCACAGGGGGGGGGTCCTACAATGAGCAGTTCTTC
>TRBV27|.|TRBD1|TRBJ2-7|14
CASSFGTGVNEQYF
TGTGCCAGCAGTTTTGGGACAGGGGTCAACGAGCAGTACTTC
>TRBV7-8|.|.|TRBJ2-7|14
CASSQREGGYEQYF
TGTGCCAGCAGCCAAAGAGAGGGCGGCTACGAGCAGTACTTC
>TRBV19|.|.|TRBJ1-3|18
CASKELFYDGDSGNTIYF
TGTGCCAGTAAGGAGTTGTTTTATGACGGTGACTCTGGAAACACCATATATTTT
>TRBV10-1|.|.|TRBJ2-7|14
CASNLNERTYEQYF
TGCGCCAGCAACCTGAACGAGCGAACCTACGAGCAGTACTTC
>TRBV7-9|.|TRBD1|TRBJ1-1|17
CASSLLGGQGMNTEAFF
TGTGCCAGCAGCTTATTGGGCGGACAGGGCATGAACACTGAAGCTTTCTTT
>TRBV5-1|.|TRBD1|TRBJ2-1|14
CASSLGQGNNEQFF
TGCGCCAGCAGCTTGGGACAGGGTAACAATGAGCAGTTCTTC
>TRBV19|.|.|TRBJ1-1|14
CASSTYSMNTEAFF
TGTGCCAGTAGTACCTACAGTATGAACACTGAAGCTTTCTTT
>TRBV7-2|.|.|TRBJ2-2|18
CASSYLSRQARSTGELFF
TGTGCCAGCAGCTACCTTTCGAGACAGGCTCGAAGCACCGGGGAGCTGTTTTTT
>TRBV10-3|.|.|TRBJ1-2|16
CAISEAPTGSGYGYTF
TGTGCCATCAGTGAGGCTCCCACAGGTTCGGGCTATGGCTACACCTTC
>TRBV11-3|.|TRBD1|TRBJ2-3|16
CASSLRTGGVTDTQYF
TGTGCCAGCAGCTTAAGGACAGGGGGTGTCACAGATACGCAGTATTTT
>TRBV21-1|.|.|TRBJ2-1|16
CASSKGGGERCNEQFF
TGTGCCAGCAGCAAAGGAGGGGGCGAGCGGTGCAATGAGCAGTTCTTC
>TRBV5-1|.|.|TRBJ1-1|16
CASSKPDTSLNTEAFF
TGCGCCAGCAGCAAACCCGACACTTCCCTGAACACTGAAGCTTTCTTT
>TRBV27|.|.|TRBJ2-7|14
CASSLYFGGGTVSF
.
>TRBV7-9|.|TRBD1|TRBJ2-1|14
CASSLTGLYNEQFF
TGTGCCAGCAGCTTGACAGGGCTCTACAATGAGCAGTTCTTC
>TRBV7-7|once|.|TRBJ2-1|15
CASSLALGSSYEQFF
TGTGCCAGCAGCTTAGCGCTCGGGAGCAGCTATGAGCAGTTCTTC
>TRBV28|once|TRBD1|TRBJ2-1|13
CASSLGQGAQRFF
TGTGCCAGCAGTTTGGGACAGGGGGCACAACGGTTCTTC
>TRBV6-1|.|.|TRBJ1-4|13
CASRPGQSEKLFF
TGTGCCAGCAGACCAGGACAGAGTGAAAAACTGTTTTTT
>TRBV9|.|.|TRBJ2-5|16
CASSVGPRQVQETQYF
TGTGCCAGCAGCGTAGGACCAAGACAGGTCCAAGAGACCCAGTACTTC
>TRBV2|.|TRBD1|TRBJ2-7|14
CASGPGQGPYEQYF
TGTGCCAGCGGACCGGGACAGGGTCCCTACGAGCAGTACTTC
>TRBV5-1|once|.|TRBJ2-3|14
CASSFYSGTDTQYF
TGCGCCAGCAGCTTCTATAGCGGCACAGATACGCAGTATTTT
>TRBV28|.|.|TRBJ2-1|17
CASRSMPKQGFSDEQFF
TGTGCCAGCAGATCTATGCCCAAGCAGGGGTTCAGTGATGAGCAGTTCTTC
>TRBV28|.|TRBD2|TRBJ2-1|19
CASSSASGRSIRTYNEQFF
TGTGCCAGCAGTTCAGCTAGCGGGAGGTCCATCCGGACTTACAATGAGCAGTTCTTC
>TRBV14|.|TRBD1|TRBJ1-2|13
CASSLLDRAIYTF
TGTGCCAGCAGCCTTTTGGACAGGGCGATTTACACCTTC
>TRBV2|.|TRBD1|TRBJ1-5|14
CASRDTGGWQPQHF
TGTGCCAGCAGGGACACAGGGGGCTGGCAGCCCCAGCATTTT
>TRBV6-5|.|TRBD1|TRBJ2-7|13
CASTRDSSYEQYF
TGTGCCAGCACCCGGGACAGTTCCTACGAGCAGTACTTC
>TRBV6-5|.|.|TRBJ1-3|14
CASVLERGGNTIYF
TGTGCCAGCGTCCTGGAGAGAGGTGGAAACACCATATATTTT
>TRBV10-2|.|TRBD1|TRBJ2-7|16
CASTRFGDRVQQWQYF
TGCGCCAGCACCCGTTTTGGGGACAGGGTCCAACAGTGGCAGTACTTC
>TRBV28|.|TRBD1|TRBJ2-7|15
CASSPAGQGSYEQYF
TGTGCCAGCAGTCCAGCCGGACAGGGTTCCTACGAGCAGTACTTC
>TRBV6-5|.|TRBD2|TRBJ2-1|13
CASSSGTYNEQFF
TGTGCCAGCAGTAGCGGGACCTACAATGAGCAGTTCTTC
>TRBV5-4|.|.|TRBJ1-5|13
CASSFDINQPQHF
TGTGCCAGCAGCTTTGACATCAATCAGCCCCAGCATTTT
>TRBV5-1|.|TRBD2|TRBJ2-2|18
CASSLYVWREGYTGELFF
TGCGCCAGCAGCTTGTACGTCTGGCGGGAGGGCTACACCGGGGAGCTGTTTTTT
>TRBV10-3|.|.|TRBJ1-1|16
CAISVGVVGGPPEAFF
TGTGCCATCAGTGTCGGGGTCGTGGGAGGGCCCCCTGAAGCTTTCTTT
>TRBV5-4|.|.|TRBJ1-3|16
CASSPSGALSGNTIYF
TGTGCCAGCAGCCCAAGCGGGGCCCTATCAGGAAACACCATATATTTT
>TRBV27|.|TRBD2|TRBJ2-1|17
CASSANTAGGVYNEQFF
TGTGCCAGCAGTGCCAATACAGCGGGAGGGGTTTACAATGAGCAGTTCTTC